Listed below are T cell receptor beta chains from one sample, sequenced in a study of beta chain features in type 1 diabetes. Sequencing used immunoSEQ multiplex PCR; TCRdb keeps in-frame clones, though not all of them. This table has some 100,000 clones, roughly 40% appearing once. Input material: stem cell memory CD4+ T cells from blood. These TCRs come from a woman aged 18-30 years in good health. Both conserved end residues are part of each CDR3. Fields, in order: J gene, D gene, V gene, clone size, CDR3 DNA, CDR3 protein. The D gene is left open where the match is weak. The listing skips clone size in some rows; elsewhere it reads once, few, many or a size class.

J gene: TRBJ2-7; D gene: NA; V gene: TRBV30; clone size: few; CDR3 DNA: TGTGCCTGGAGTGTAATACGGGCAGGGGTCTCCTACGAGCAGTACTTC; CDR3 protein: CAWSVIRAGVSYEQYF
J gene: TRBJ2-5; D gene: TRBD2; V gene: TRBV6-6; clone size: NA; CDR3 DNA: TGTGCCAGCAGTTACTTCGGGGGGGGAGAGACCCAGTACTTC; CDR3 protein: CASSYFGGGETQYF
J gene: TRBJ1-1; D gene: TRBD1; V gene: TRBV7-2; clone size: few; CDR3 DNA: TGTGCCAGCAGCGCCTGGACAGGGGGAACTGAAGCTTTCTTT; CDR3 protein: CASSAWTGGTEAFF
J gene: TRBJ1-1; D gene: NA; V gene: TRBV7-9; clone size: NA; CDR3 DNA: TGTGCCAGCAGCCCCCTGGGCTGGTTAAGAGGGATGAACACTGAAGCTTTCTTT; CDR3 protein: CASSPLGWLRGMNTEAFF
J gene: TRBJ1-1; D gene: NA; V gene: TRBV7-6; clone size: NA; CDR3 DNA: TGTGCCAGCACCCCAGGCCTCCAGGGAGGATACACTGAAGCTTTCTTT; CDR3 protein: CASTPGLQGGYTEAFF
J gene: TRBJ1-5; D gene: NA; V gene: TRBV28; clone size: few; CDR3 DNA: TGTGCCAACTCACTTTCCAATCAGCCCCAGCATTTT; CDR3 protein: CANSLSNQPQHF
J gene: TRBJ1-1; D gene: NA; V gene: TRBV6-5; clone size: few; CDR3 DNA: TGTGCCAGCAGTTCCTGGACAGCTAACACTGAAGCTTTCTTT; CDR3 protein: CASSSWTANTEAFF
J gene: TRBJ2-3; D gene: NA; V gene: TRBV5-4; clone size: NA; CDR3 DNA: TGTGCCAGCAGCTTGCTCTGGACAGTCGATACGCAGTATTTT; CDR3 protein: CASSLLWTVDTQYF
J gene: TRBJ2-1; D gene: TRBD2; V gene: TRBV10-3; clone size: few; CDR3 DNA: TGTGCCATCAGGGCCCTCGCGGGGGACGAGCAGTTCTTC; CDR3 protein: CAIRALAGDEQFF
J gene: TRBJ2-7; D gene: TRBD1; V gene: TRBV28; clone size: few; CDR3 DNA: TGTGCCAGCAGACCCTCAGCAGGGGGCACCTACGAGCAGTACTTC; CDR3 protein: CASRPSAGGTYEQYF
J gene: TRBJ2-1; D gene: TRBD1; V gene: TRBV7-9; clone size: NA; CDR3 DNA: TGTGCCAGCAGCTCCCCCGGCAGGGGGCTCTACAATGAGCAGTTCTTC; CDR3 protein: CASSSPGRGLYNEQFF
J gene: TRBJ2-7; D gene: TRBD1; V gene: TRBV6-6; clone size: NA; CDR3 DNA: TGTGCCAGCAGAGGGACAGGTGGGGGCGAGCAGTACTTC; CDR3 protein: CASRGTGGGEQYF
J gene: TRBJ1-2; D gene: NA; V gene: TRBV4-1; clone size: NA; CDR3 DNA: TGCGCCAGCAGCCAAGATAGTTGGGGGGGGGCTCGGAGCTACACCTTC; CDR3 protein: CASSQDSWGGARSYTF
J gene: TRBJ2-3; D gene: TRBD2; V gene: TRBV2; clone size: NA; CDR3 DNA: TGTGCCAGCACCGGACTAGCGGGAGGGAGGACAGATACGCAGTATTTT; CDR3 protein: CASTGLAGGRTDTQYF
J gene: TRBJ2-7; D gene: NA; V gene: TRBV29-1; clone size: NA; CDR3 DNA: TGCAGCGTTGACGTTCCGGGTGCCGAGCAGTACTTC; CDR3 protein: CSVDVPGAEQYF
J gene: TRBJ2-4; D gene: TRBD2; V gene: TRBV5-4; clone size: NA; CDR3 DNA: TGTGCCAGCAGCTTATTGGCTAGCGGCTCCAAAAACATTCAGTACTTC; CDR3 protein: CASSLLASGSKNIQYF
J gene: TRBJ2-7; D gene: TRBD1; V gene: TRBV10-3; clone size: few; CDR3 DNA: TGTGCCATCAGTGGACAGGGAGTCGAGCAGTACTTC; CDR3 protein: CAISGQGVEQYF
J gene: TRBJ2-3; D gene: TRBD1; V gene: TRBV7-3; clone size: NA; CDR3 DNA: TGTGCCAGCAGCTTTGGAACAGGGGCAGATACGCAGTATTTT; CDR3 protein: CASSFGTGADTQYF
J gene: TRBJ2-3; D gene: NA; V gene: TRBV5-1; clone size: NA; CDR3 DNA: TGCGCCAGCAGCTTGGCCGGGGATACGCAGTATTTT; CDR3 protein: CASSLAGDTQYF
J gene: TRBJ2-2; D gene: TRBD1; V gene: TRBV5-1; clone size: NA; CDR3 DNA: TGCGCCAGCAGGAGGGGGCCAGTGGGGTCCGGGGAGCTGTTTTTT; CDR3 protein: CASRRGPVGSGELFF
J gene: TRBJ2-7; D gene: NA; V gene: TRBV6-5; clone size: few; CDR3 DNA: TGTGCCAGCAGTTTCTACTCCCTGAGCTCCTACGAGCAGTACTTC; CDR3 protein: CASSFYSLSSYEQYF
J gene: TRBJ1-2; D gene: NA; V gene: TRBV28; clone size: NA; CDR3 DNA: TGTGCCAGCAGGCTGAGCGTCCAAGGATACTATGGCTACACCTTC; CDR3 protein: CASRLSVQGYYGYTF
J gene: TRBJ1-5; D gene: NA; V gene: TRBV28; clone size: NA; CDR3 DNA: TGTGCCAGCAGCTCTCGATGGTCCGGGGGGAGCAATCAGCCCCAGCATTTT; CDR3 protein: CASSSRWSGGSNQPQHF
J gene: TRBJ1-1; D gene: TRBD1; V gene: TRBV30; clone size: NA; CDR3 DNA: TGTGCCTGGAAACTCCGGGACAGGTGGACTGAAGCTTTCTTT; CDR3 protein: CAWKLRDRWTEAFF
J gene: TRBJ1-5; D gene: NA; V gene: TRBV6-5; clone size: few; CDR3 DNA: TGTGCCAGCAGTCCCCGGGACACAAATCAGCCCCAGCATTTT; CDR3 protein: CASSPRDTNQPQHF
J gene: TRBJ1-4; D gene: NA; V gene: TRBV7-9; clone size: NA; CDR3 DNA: TGTGCCAGCAGCTTACGACAGGCAACTAATGAAAAACTGTTTTTT; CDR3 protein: CASSLRQATNEKLFF
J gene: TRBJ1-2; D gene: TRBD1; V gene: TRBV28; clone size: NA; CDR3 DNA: TGTGCCAGCAGCCAGGACAGGGCGGTGGGTAGCTTC; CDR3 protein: CASSQDRAVGSF
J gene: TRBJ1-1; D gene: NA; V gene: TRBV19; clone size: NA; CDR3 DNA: TGTGCCAGTAGTCTCAAGGGACACCTGAACACTGAAGCTTTCTTT; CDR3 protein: CASSLKGHLNTEAFF
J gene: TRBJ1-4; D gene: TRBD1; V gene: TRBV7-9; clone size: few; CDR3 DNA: TGTGCCAGCAGCCCCCGGACAGGATATTATGAAAAACTGTTTTTT; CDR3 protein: CASSPRTGYYEKLFF
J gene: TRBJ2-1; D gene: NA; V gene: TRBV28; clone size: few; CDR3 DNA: TGTGCCAGCAGTTTCCTCGAGGCCTGGAGCTCCTACAATGAGCAGTTCTTC; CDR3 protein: CASSFLEAWSSYNEQFF
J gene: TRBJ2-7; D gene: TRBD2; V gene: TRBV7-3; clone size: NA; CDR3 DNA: TGTGCCAGCAGCTCTACGGGAGGCACCTACGAGCAGTACTTC; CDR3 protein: CASSSTGGTYEQYF
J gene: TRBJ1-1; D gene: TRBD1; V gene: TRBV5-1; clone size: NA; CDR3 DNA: TGCGCCAGCAGACAAGGGACAGTGAACACTGAAGCTTTCTTT; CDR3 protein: CASRQGTVNTEAFF
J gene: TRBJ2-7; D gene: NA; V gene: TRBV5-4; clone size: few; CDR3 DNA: TGTGCCAGCAGCTTGGGTGTCGGCGAGCAGTACTTC; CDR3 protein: CASSLGVGEQYF
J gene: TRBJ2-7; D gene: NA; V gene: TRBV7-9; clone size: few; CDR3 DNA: TGTGCCAGCAGACCGGGTTCCTCCTACGAGCAGTACTTC; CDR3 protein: CASRPGSSYEQYF
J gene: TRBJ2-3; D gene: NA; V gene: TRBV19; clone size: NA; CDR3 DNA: TGTGCCAGTAGTATAGCCAGGGCCGCAGATACGCAGTATTTT; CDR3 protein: CASSIARAADTQYF
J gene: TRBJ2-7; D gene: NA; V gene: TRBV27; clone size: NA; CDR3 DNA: TGTGCCAGCAGGAAGGTAGGGGGCTACGAGCAGTACTTC; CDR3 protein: CASRKVGGYEQYF
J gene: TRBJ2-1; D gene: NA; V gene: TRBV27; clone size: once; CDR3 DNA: TGTGCCAGCAGTTTAAGACTAGGGAAGCAGTTCTTC; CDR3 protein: CASSLRLGKQFF
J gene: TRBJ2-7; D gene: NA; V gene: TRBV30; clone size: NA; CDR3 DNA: TGTGCCTGGAGTGTTGGACAGTCCTGGAGGTCTTACGAGCAGTACTTC; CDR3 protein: CAWSVGQSWRSYEQYF
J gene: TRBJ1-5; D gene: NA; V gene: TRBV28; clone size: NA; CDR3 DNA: TGTGCCAGCAGTTTTGTCACTTCTCGAAGGGGTGTGGGTCAGCCCCAGCATTTT; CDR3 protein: CASSFVTSRRGVGQPQHF
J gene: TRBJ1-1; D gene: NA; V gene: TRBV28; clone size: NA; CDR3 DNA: TGTGCCAGCAGTTCCCCCCTGGAAGCTTTCTTT; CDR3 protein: CASSSPLEAFF
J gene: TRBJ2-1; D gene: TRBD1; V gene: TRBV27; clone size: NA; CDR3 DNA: TGTGCCAGCAGTCCCCGGACAGGGGGCGGCTATGAGCAGTTCTTC; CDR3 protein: CASSPRTGGGYEQFF
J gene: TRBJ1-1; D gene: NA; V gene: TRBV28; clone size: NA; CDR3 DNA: TGTGCCAGCAGTTTAGCCGGTATTGGGAACACTGAAGCTTTCTTT; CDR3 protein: CASSLAGIGNTEAFF